Below, 7 T cell receptor beta chains from the same sample are listed, as sequenced in a study of shared clonotypes between healthy human individuals. CD45RO-negative cells were positively selected for CCR7, leaving out terminally differentiated effector memory CD45RA+ cells. Assay: immunoSEQ multiplex PCR; the TCRdb copy retains only in-frame clones and omits some. The table lists roughly 2,000,000 clones, over 85% of them singletons. The sample was naive CD8+ T cells from PBMCs. Every receptor here comes from a man in his late teens or twenties in good health. Some clones in this sample may be carry-over from other donors' samples.

The V call is TRBV28, the J call TRBJ1-1; D is ambiguous. Trimming removed 10 bases at V and 1 base at J, with 13 bases between. Per the germline V gene, CDR1 is MDHEN and CDR2 is SYDVKM. The CDR3 covers 13 residues. The CDR3 DNA follows: TGTGCCACCAGCCTTGGCGGGAACACTGAAGCTTTCTTT. Amino acid sequence: CATSLGGNTEAFF.

The rearrangement uses TRBV7-2 and TRBJ2-3; D is ambiguous. The CDR3 loop spans 14 amino acids. The germline V and J ends were trimmed by 5 bases and 2 bases, with 11 bases remaining between them. Germline V gene lookup returns CDR1 SGHTA and CDR2 FQGNSA. CDR3 sequence reads: CASSRALVTDTQYF. CDR3 nucleotides: TGTGCCAGCAGCAGGGCACTTGTCACAGATACGCAGTATTTT.

This rearrangement joins TRBV25-1 to TRBJ2-3, with 8 positions matching TRBD2. Trimming cost V 1 base and J 4 bases; bases outside gene matches: 7. This CDR3 has 16 amino acids. The germline gives CDR1 MGHDK, CDR2 SYGVNS. Written as DNA, the CDR3 is TGTGCCAGCAGTGAATGGTACCAGCGGGAGTCAGATACGCAGTATTTT. Its protein is CASSEWYQRESDTQYF.

V and J are TRBV5-1 and TRBJ2-3; no firm D call. The CDR3 consists of 14 residues. The germline V and J ends were trimmed by 4 bases and 2 bases, with 11 bases remaining between them. CDR1 and CDR2 (germline): SGHRS, YFSETQ. The CDR3 sequence: CASSEEKVTDTQYF. The CDR3 bases are TGCGCCAGCAGCGAAGAGAAGGTCACAGATACGCAGTATTTT.

This clone was detected a few times. The chain is built from TRBV21-1 and TRBJ2-7; the D call TRBD2 from the table was never checked on the DNA. TRBV21-1 is designated a pseudogene. CDR3 length: 16 amino acids. CDR3 loop: CASSTKTSGSSYEQYF. CDR3 coding DNA: TGTGCCAGCAGCACTAAGACTAGCGGGAGCTCCTACGAGCAGTACTTC.

The J gene is TRBJ2-7, the V gene TRBV9; 10 positions match TRBD1. J lost 6 bases, V lost 6 bases, and 15 bases had no gene match. The CDR3 consists of 16 residues. Germline-derived CDR1 and CDR2 are SGDLS and YYNGEE. This chain's CDR3 is CASTPGGQGSSGEQYF. For the CDR3, the DNA is TGTGCCAGCACCCCAGGGGGACAGGGGTCTTCGGGCGAGCAGTACTTC.

Points on this clone: The junction departs from the called germline gene at one end, perhaps through a read error. The chain is built from TRBV11-2 and TRBJ2-1, with TRBD1 matching 7 bases. Germline-derived CDR1 and CDR2 are SGHAT and FQNNGV. The CDR3 loop spans 14 amino acids. CDR3: CASSLTLGGGYRVF. Written as DNA, the CDR3 is TGTGCCAGCAGCTTAACGTTAGGGGGCGGTTATAGGGTCTTC.